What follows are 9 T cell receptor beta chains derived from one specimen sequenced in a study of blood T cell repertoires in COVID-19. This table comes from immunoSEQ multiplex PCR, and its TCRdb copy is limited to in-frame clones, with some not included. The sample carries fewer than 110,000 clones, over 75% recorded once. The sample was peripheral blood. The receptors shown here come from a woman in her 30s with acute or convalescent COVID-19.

The CDR3 bases are TGTGCCAGCAGTTTGCCTCCCGGGACAGGCATGAACACTGAAGCTTTCTTT. It is translated as CASSLPPGTGMNTEAFF. The chain combines TRBV28 with TRBJ1-1; TRBD1 aligns across 8 bases. The V gene end was trimmed by 3 bases and the J gene end by 0 bases; junction bases not matched to a gene: 9. The CDR3 runs to 17 residues. Germline CDR1 and CDR2: MDHEN and SYDVKM.

The CDR3 sequence is CAWSRQGTDTQYF. CDR3 bases: TGTGCCTGGAGTCGTCAGGGCACAGATACGCAGTATTTT. The chain uses TRBV30 and TRBJ2-3; no clear D gene. This CDR3 contains 13 residues. Trimming cost V 2 bases and J 1 base, with 7 bases left between them. Germline CDR1 reads GTSNPN; CDR2 reads SVGIG (reference sequence). Using reference TRBV30 and TRBJ2-3 for the parts outside the CDR3, the full variable domain is SQTIHQWPATLVQPVGSPLSLECTVEGTSNPNLYWYRQAAGRGLQLLFYSVGIGQISSEVPQNLSASRPQDRQFILSSKKLLLSDSGFYLCAWSRQGTDTQYFGPGTRLTVL.

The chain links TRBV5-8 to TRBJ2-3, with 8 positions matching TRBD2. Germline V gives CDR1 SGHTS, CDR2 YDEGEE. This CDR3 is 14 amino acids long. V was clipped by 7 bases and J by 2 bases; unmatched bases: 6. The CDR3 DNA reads TGTGCCAGCCGCTACGGGGGGGCCACAGATACGCAGTATTTT. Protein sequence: CASRYGGATDTQYF.

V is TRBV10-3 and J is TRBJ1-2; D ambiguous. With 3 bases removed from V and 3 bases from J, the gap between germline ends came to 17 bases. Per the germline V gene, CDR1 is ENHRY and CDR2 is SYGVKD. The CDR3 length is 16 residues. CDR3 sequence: CAISESRDLNYYGYTF. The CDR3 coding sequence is TGTGCCATCAGTGAATCGCGGGATCTTAACTACTATGGCTACACCTTC.

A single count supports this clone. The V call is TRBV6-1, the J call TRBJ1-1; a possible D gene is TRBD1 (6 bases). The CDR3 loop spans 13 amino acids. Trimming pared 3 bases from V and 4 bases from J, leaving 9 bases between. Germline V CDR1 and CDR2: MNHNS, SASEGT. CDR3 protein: CASSEGAITEAFF. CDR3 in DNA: TGTGCCAGCAGTGAGGGGGCCATCACTGAAGCTTTCTTT.

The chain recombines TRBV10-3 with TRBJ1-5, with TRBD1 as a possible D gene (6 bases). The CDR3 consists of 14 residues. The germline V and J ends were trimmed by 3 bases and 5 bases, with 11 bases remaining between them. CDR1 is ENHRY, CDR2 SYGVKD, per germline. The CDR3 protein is CAISEGTPDQPQHF. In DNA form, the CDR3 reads TGTGCCATCAGTGAAGGGACACCCGATCAGCCCCAGCATTTT.

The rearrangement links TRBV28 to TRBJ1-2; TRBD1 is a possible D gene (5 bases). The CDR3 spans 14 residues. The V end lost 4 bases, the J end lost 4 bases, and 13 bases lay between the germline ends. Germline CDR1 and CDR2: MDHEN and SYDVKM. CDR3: CASSSGGVFYGYTF. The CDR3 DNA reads TGTGCCAGCAGTTCCGGGGGGGTTTTCTATGGCTACACCTTC.

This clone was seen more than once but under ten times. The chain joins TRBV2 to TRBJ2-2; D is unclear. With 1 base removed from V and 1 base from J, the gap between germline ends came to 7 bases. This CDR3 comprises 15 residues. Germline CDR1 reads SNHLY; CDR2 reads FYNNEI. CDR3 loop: CASSEGSGNTGELFF. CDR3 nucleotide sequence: TGTGCCAGCAGTGAAGGTTCAGGGAACACCGGGGAGCTGTTTTTT.

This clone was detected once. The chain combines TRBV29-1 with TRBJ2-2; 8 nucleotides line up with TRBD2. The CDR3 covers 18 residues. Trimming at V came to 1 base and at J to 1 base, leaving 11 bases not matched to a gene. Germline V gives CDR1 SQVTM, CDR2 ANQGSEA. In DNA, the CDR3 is TGCAGCGTTGAAGGGGTTAGCGGGGCCGAGGAGAACACCGGGGAGCTGTTTTTT. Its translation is CSVEGVSGAEENTGELFF.